Below, one T cell receptor (beta chain) is given with its context. The antigen remains undetermined. The data derive from a study of monozygotic twins with cystic fibrosis. The CDR3 consists of 18 residues. Germline-derived CDR1 and CDR2 are SGHVS and FQNEAQ. V lost 1 base and J 2 bases, leaving 19 bases between the germline ends. Findings and limits, study-wide: V usage most resembled the co-twin in 13 of 16 pairs. Clonality was generally low (median around 0.0098), higher in the most severe patients. Nucleotide-identical clonotype sharing was significantly higher within monozygotic CF twin pairs than between unrelated CF individuals.

Assay: immunoSEQ multiplex PCR; the TCRdb copy retains only in-frame clones and omits some. The table includes about 22,000 clones, approximately 87% detected once. Sequenced sample: blood. The receptor was derived from a woman aged 25 to 39 with cystic fibrosis. This sequence joins TRBV7-8 and TRBJ2-3; D not certain. The CDR3 bases are TGTGCCAGCAGCTTAGGGTGGCGGCTAGACAATTCCACAGATACGCAGTATTTT. Translated: CASSLGWRLDNSTDTQYF.